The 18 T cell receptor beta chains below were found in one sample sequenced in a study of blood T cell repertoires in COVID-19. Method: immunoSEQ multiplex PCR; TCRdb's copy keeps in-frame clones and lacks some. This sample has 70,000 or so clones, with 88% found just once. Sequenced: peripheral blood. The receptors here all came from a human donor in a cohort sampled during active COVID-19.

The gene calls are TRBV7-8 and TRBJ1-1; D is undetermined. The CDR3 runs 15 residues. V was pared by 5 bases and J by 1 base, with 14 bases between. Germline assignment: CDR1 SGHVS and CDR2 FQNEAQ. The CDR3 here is CASSPTTLPNTEAFF. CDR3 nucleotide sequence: TGTGCCAGCAGCCCGACGACACTCCCGAACACTGAAGCTTTCTTT. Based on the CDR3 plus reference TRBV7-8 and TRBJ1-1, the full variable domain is GAGVSQSPRYKVAKRGQDVALRCDPISGHVSLFWYQQALGQGPEFLTYFQNEAQLDKSGLPSDRFFAERPEGSVSTLKIQRTQQEDSAVYLCASSPTTLPNTEAFFGQGTRLTVV.

CDR3 protein: CASSYSRGNTEAFF. In DNA, the CDR3 is TGTGCCAGCAGTTACTCGAGAGGGAACACTGAAGCTTTCTTT. V usage is TRBV6-5 and J usage is TRBJ1-1; D call uncertain. Germline loops: CDR1 MNHEY, CDR2 SVGAGI. The CDR3 length is 14 residues. Trimming cost V 0 bases and J 1 base, with 6 bases left between them.

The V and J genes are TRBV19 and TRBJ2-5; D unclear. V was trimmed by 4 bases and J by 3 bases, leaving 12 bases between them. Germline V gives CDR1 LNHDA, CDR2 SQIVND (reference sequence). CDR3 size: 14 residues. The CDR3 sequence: CASSRQAIEETQYF. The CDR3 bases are TGTGCCAGTAGTAGGCAGGCGATCGAAGAGACCCAGTACTTC.

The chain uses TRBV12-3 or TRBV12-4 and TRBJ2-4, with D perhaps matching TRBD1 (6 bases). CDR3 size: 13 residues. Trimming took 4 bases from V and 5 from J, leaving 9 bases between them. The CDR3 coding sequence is TGTGCCAGCAGTTCGTGGGGGCAAAACATTCAGTACTTC. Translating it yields CASSSWGQNIQYF.

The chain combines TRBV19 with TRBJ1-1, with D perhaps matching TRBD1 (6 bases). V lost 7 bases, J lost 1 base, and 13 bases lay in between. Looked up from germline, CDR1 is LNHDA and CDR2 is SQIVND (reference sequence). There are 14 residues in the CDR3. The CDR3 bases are TGTGCCAGTACCTGGGCAGGGGAGAACACTGAAGCTTTCTTT. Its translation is CASTWAGENTEAFF.

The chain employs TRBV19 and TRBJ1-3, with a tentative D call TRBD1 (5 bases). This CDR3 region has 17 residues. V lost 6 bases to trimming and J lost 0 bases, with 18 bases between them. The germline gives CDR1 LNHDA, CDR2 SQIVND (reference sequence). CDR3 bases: TGTGCCAGTAGATGGGCCACAGGACCTGACTCTGGAAACACCATATATTTT. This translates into CASRWATGPDSGNTIYF.

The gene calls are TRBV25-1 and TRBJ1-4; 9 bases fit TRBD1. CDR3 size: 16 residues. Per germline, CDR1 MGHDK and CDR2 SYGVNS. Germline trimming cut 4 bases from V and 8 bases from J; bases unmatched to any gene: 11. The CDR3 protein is CASSGGRGQGQEKLFF. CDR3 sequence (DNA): TGTGCCAGCAGTGGTGGCAGGGGACAGGGACAAGAAAAACTGTTTTTT.

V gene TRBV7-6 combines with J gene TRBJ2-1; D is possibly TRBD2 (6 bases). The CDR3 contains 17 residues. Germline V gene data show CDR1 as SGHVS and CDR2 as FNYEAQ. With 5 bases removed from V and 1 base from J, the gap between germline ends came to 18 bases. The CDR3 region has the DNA TGTGCCAGCAGCCGCCGGGTGGTGCGGGGTTCCTACAATGAGCAGTTCTTC. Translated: CASSRRVVRGSYNEQFF.

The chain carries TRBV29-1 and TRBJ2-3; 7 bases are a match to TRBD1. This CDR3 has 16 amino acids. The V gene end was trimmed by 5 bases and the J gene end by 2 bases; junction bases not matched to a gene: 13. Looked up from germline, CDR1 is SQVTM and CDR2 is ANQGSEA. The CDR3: CSVSGTATSHTDTQYF. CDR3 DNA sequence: TGCAGCGTTTCCGGGACAGCGACATCACACACAGATACGCAGTATTTT.

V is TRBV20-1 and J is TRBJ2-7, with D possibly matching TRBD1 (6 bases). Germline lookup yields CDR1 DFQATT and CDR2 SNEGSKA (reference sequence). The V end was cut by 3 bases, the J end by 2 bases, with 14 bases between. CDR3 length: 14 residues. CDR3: CSASSNRVPYEQYV. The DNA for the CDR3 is TGCAGTGCTAGTTCCAACAGGGTGCCCTACGAGCAGTACGTC.

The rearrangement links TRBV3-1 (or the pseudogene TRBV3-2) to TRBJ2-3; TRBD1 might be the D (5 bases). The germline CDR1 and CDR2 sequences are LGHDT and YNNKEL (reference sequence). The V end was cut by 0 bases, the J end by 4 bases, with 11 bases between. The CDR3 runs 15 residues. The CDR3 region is CASSQDARAPDTQYF. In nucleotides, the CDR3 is TGTGCCAGCAGCCAAGATGCCAGGGCCCCAGATACGCAGTATTTT.

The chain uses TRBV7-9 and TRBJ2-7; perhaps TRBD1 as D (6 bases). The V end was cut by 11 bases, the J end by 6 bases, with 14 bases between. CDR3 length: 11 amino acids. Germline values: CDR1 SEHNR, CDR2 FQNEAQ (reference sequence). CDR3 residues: CAGGDGREQYV. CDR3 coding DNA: TGTGCCGGGGGCGACGGCCGCGAGCAGTACGTC.

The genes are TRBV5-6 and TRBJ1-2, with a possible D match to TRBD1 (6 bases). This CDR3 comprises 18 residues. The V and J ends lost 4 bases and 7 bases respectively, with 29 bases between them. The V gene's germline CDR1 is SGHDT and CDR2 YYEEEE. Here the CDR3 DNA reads TGTGCCAGCAGCCCGGGACCCAGGGGATCTAACCCCTTCCGTGGCTACACCTTC. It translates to CASSPGPRGSNPFRGYTF.

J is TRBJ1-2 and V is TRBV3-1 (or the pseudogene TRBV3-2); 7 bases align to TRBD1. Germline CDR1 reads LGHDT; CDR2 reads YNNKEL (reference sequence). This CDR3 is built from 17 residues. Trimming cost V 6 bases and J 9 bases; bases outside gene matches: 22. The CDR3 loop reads CASRSGTVPRFQNSYTF. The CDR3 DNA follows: TGTGCCAGCAGATCCGGGACAGTACCGAGGTTTCAGAATAGCTACACCTTC.

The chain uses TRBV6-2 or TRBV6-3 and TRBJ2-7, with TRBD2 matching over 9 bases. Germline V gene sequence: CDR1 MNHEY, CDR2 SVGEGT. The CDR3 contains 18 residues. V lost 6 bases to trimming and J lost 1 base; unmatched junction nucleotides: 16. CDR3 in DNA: TGTGCCAGCAGCCTTCTACTAGCGGGCGCACAACATTCCTACGAGCAGTACTTC. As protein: CASSLLLAGAQHSYEQYF.

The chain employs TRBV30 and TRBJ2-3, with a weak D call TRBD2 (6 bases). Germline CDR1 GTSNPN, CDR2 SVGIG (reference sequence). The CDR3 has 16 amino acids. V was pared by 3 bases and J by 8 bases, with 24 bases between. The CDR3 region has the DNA TGTGCCTGGAGGGGCCTAGGGGCTAGCGACTCTTTTACGCAGTATTTT. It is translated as CAWRGLGASDSFTQYF. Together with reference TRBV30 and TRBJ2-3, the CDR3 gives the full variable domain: SQTIHQWPATLVQPVGSPLSLECTVEGTSNPNLYWYRQAAGRGLQLLFYSVGIGQISSEVPQNLSASRPQDRQFILSSKKLLLSDSGFYLCAWRGLGASDSFTQYFGPGTRLTVL.

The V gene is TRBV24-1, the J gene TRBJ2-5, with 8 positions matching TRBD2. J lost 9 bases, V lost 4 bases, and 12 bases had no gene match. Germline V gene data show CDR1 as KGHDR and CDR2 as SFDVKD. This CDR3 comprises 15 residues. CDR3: CATSDLAGGKTAQYF. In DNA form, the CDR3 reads TGTGCCACCAGTGACCTCGCGGGAGGCAAAACGGCCCAGTACTTC.

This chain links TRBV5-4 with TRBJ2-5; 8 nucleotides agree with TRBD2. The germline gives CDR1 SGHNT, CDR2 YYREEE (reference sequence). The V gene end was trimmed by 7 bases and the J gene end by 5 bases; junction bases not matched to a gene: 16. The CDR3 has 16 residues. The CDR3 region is CASSPRSGRMAETQYF. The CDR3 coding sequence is TGTGCCAGCTCCCCTCGCAGCGGGAGAATGGCGGAGACCCAGTACTTC. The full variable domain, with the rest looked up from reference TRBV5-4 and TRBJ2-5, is ETGVTQSPTHLIKTRGQQVTLRCSSQSGHNTVSWYQQALGQGPQFIFQYYREEENGRGNFPPRFSGLQFPNYSSELNVNALELDDSALYLCASSPRSGRMAETQYFGPGTRLLVL.